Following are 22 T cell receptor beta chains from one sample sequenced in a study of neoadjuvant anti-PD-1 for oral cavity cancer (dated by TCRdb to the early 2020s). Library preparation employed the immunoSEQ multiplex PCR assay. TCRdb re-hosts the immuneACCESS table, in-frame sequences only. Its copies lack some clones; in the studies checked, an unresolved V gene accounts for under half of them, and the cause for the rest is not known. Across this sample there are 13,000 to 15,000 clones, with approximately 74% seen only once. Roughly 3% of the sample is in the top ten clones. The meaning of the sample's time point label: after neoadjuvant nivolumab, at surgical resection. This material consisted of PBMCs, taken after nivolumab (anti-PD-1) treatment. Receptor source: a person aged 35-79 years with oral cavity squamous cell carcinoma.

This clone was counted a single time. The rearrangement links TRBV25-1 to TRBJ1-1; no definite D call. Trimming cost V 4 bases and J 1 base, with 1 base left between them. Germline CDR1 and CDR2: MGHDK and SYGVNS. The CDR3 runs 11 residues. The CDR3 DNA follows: TGTGCCAGCAGTGCGAACACTGAAGCTTTCTTT. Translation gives CASSANTEAFF. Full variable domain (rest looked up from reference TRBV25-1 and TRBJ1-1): EADIYQTPRYLVIGTGKKITLECSQTMGHDKMYWYQQDPGMELHLIHYSYGVNSTEKGDLSSESTVSRIRTEHFPLTLESARPSHTSQYLCASSANTEAFFGQGTRLTVV.

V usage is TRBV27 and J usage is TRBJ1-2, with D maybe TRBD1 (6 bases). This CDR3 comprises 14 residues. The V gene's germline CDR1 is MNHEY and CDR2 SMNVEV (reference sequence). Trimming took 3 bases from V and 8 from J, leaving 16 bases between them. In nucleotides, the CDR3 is TGTGCCAGCAGTTTGGGGGCTCCTGTGGGGGGCTACACCTTC. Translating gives CASSLGAPVGGYTF.

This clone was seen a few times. The DNA for the CDR3 is TGTGCCTGGAGCAGAAAGGGACAGGGGGTTCAAATTGGTGAAAAACTGTTTTTT. This codes for CAWSRKGQGVQIGEKLFF. The rearrangement links TRBV30 to TRBJ1-4; 11 bases map to TRBD1. The V gene's germline CDR1 is GTSNPN and CDR2 SVGIG (reference sequence). The CDR3 is 18 amino acids. The V gene end was trimmed by 3 bases and the J gene end by 7 bases; junction bases not matched to a gene: 16.

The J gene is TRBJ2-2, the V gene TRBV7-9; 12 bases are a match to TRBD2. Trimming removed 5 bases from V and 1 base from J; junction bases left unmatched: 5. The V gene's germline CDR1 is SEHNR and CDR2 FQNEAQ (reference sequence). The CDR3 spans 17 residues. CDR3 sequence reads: CASSRLAGVRNTGELFF. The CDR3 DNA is TGTGCCAGCAGCCGACTAGCGGGAGTCCGGAACACCGGGGAGCTGTTTTTT.

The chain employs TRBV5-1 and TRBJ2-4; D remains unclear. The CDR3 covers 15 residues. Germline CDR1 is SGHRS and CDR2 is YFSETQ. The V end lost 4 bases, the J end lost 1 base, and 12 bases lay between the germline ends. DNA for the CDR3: TGCGCCAGCAGCCCTGGAGAGTCGGCCAAAAACATTCAGTACTTC. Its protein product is CASSPGESAKNIQYF.

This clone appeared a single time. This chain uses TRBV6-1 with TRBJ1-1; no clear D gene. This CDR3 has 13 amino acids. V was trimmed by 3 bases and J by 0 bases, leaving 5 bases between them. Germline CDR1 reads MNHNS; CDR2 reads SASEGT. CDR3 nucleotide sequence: TGTGCCAGCAGTGAGTCTGTGAACACTGAAGCTTTCTTT. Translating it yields CASSESVNTEAFF.

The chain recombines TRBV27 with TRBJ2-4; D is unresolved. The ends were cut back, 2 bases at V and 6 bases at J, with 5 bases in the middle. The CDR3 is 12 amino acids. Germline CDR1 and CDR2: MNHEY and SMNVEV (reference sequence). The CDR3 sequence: CASSLDRNIQYF. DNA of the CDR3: TGTGCCAGCAGTTTAGATAGAAACATTCAGTACTTC.

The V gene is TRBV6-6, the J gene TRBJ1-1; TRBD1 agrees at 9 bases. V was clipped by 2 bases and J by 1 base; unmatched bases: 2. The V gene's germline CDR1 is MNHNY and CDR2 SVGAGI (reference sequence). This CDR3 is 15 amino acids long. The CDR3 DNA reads TGTGCCAGCAGTTACGAGGGACAGGGGAACACTGAAGCTTTCTTT. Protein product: CASSYEGQGNTEAFF.

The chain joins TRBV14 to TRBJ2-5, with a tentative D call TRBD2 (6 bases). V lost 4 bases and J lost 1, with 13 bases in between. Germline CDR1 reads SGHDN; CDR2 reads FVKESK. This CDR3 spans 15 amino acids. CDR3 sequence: CASSPFRGTQETQYF. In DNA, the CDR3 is TGTGCCAGCAGCCCCTTTCGGGGGACCCAAGAGACCCAGTACTTC.

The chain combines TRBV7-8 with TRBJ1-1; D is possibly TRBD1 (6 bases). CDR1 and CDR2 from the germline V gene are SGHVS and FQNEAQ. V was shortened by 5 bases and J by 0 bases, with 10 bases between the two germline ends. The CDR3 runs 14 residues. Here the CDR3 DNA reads TGTGCCAGCAGCCCCCGGACAGTGAACACTGAAGCTTTCTTT. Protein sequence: CASSPRTVNTEAFF.

The chain's CDR3 is CASSRLAEGPEQYF. CDR3 nucleotides: TGTGCCAGCAGCCGACTAGCGGAGGGTCCCGAGCAGTACTTC. The rearrangement uses TRBV11-2 and TRBJ2-7; TRBD2 matches at 9 bases. Unmatched junction bases numbered 8, after V lost 5 bases and J lost 6 bases. The germline V gene encodes CDR1 SGHAT and CDR2 FQNNGV. This CDR3 has 14 residues. The full variable domain, with the rest looked up from reference TRBV11-2 and TRBJ2-7, is EAGVAQSPRYKIIEKRQSVAFWCNPISGHATLYWYQQILGQGPKLLIQFQNNGVVDDSQLPKDRFSAERLKGVDSTLKIQPAKLEDSAVYLCASSRLAEGPEQYFGPGTRLTVT.

CDR3 sequence: CASTPQQGEGWTEAFF. In DNA form, the CDR3 reads TGTGCCAGTACCCCACAACAGGGAGAAGGTTGGACTGAAGCTTTCTTT. This chain uses TRBV19 with TRBJ1-1, with D possibly matching TRBD1 (6 bases). V lost 7 bases and J 5 bases, leaving 23 bases between the germline ends. Germline CDR1 and CDR2: LNHDA and SQIVND (reference sequence). The CDR3 consists of 16 residues.

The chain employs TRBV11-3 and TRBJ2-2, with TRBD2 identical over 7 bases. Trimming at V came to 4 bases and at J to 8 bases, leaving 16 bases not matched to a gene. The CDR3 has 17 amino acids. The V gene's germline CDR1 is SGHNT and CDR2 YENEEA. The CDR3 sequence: CASSSRGAGIREGELFF. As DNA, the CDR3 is TGTGCCAGCAGCTCCCGGGGAGCGGGAATCCGGGAGGGGGAGCTGTTTTTT. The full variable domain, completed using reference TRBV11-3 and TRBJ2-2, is EAGVVQSPRYKIIEKKQPVAFWCNPISGHNTLYWYLQNLGQGPELLIRYENEEAVDDSQLPKDRFSAERLKGVDSTLKIQPAELGDSAVYLCASSSRGAGIREGELFFGEGSRLTVL.

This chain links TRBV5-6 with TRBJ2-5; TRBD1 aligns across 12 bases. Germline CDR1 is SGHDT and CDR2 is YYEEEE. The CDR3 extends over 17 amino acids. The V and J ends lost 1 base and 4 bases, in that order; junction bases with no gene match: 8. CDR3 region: CASSLWGQGARGETQYF. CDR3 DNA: TGTGCCAGCAGCTTGTGGGGACAGGGGGCGCGAGGAGAGACCCAGTACTTC. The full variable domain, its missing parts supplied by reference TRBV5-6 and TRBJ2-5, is DAGVTQSPTHLIKTRGQQVTLRCSPKSGHDTVSWYQQALGQGPQFIFQYYEEEERQRGNFPDRFSGHQFPNYSSELNVNALLLGDSALYLCASSLWGQGARGETQYFGPGTRLLVL.

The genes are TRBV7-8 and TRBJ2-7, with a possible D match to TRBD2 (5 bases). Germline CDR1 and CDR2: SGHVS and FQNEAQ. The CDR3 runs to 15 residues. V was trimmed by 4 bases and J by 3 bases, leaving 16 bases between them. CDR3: CASSSRRPSGYEQYF. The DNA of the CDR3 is TGTGCCAGCAGCTCACGGCGCCCAAGCGGCTACGAGCAGTACTTC.

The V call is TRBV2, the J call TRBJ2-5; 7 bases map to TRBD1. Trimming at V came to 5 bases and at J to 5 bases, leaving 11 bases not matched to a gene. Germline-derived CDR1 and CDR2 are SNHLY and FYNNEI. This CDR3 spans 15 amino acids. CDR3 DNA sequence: TGTGCCAGCAGTTACTCTTGGGACAGTTCGGAGACCCAGTACTTC. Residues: CASSYSWDSSETQYF. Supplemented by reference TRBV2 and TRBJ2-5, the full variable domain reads EPEVTQTPSHQVTQMGQEVILRCVPISNHLYFYWYRQILGQKVEFLVSFYNNEISEKSEIFDDQFSVERPDGSNFTLKIRSTKLEDSAMYFCASSYSWDSSETQYFGPGTRLLVL.

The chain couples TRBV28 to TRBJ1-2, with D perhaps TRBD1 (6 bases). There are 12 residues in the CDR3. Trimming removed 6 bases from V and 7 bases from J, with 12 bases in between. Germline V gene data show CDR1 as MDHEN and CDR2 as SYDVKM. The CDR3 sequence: CASSSRGFGYTF. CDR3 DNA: TGTGCCAGCAGCTCAAGGGGGTTTGGCTACACCTTC.

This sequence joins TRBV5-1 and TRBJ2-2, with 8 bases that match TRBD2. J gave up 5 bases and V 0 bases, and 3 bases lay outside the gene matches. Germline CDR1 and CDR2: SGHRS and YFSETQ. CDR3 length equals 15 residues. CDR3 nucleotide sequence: TGCGCCAGCAGCTTGGATGCGGGAGGTACCGGGGAGCTGTTTTTT. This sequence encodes CASSLDAGGTGELFF.

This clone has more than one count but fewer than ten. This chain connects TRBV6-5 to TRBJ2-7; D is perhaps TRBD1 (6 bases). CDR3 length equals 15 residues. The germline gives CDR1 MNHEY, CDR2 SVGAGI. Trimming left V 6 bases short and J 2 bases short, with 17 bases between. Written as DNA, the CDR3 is TGTGCCAGCAGCTCCGAGGGGGTTCCCCCCTACGAGCAGTACTTC. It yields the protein CASSSEGVPPYEQYF.

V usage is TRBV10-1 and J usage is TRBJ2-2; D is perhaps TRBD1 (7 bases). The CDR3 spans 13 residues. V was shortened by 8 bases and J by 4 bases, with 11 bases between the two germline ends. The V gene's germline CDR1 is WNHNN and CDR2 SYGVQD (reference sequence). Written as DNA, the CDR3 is TGCGCCAGCGGGCAGGGGGGCACCGGGGAGCTGTTTTTT. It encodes CASGQGGTGELFF.

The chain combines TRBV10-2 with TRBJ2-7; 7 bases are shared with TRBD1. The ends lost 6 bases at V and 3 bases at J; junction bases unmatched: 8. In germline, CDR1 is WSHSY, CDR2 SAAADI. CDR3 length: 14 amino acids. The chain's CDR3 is CASRPGQVYYEQYF. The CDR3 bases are TGCGCCAGCAGGCCCGGACAGGTCTACTACGAGCAGTACTTC.

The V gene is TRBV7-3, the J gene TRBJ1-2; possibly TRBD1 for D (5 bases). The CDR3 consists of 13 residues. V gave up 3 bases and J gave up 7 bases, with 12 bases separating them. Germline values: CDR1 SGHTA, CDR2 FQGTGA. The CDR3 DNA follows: TGTGCCAGCAGCTTTGAGAAGGGGTCTGGCTACACCTTC. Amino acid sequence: CASSFEKGSGYTF.